The entry below gives a single T cell receptor beta chain sequence along with its context. Its specific antigen is unknown. No per-base quality is available; no much larger clone lies one base away. The library relied on the immunoSEQ multiplex PCR assay. This is the immuneACCESS table as TCRdb keeps it, with only in-frame sequences that have V and J called. A part of the clones is gone; compared with another copy, unresolved V genes explain less than half, and the rest is unexplained. This sample has about 5,600 clones in its table, and approximately 86% of those were observed once. The leading ten clones occupy roughly 2.9% of the sample. The CDR3 numbers 16 residues from cysteine through phenylalanine. Only the CDR3 DNA is retained, 48 bases long and in frame from the first base. CDR1 SEHNR and CDR2 FQNEAQ were looked up in the germline V gene (reference sequence). The V end gives up 0 bases and the J end 4 bases, leaving 7 bases in the junction not matched to a gene.

This specimen belongs to a study of tumor T cells in aggressive B-cell lymphoma (TCRdb year 2017). Source material: tumor tissue. The rearrangement joined TRBV7-9 to TRBJ1-1; TRBD1 fits 8 bases in the junction. The sequence came from an adult with diffuse large B cell lymphoma. For the CDR3, the sequence is CASSLAGQGVSTEAFF. Here is the DNA: TGTGCCAGCAGCTTAGCAGGACAGGGAGTGAGCACTGAAGCTTTCTTT.